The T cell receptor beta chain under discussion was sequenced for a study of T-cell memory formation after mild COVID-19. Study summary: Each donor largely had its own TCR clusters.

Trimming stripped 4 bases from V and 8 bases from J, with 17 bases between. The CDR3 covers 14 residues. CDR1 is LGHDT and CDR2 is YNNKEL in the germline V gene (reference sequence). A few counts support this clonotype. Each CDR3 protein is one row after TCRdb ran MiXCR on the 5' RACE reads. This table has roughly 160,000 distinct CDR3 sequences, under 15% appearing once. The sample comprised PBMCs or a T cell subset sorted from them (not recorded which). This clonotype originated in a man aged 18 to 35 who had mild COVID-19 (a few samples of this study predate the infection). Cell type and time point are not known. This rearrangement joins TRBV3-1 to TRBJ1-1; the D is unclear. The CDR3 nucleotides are TGTGCCAGCAGCCCCCGGGTAACCTCGGCCGAAGCTTTCTTT. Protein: CASSPRVTSAEAFF.